The entry that follows covers one T cell receptor beta chain sequence. A read error may account for a junction end that differs from germline. The sample is drawn from a study of blood T cell repertoires in COVID-19. Study-level information: The cDNA or gDNA used as material had been derived from T cells, B-cell-depleted T cells, or PBMCs.

The method was immunoSEQ multiplex PCR; TCRdb's version includes in-frame clones alone and lacks a portion of them. In the table there are 110,000 to 150,000 clones, around 82% of which are singletons. Germline CDR1 is SSHAT and CDR2 is FNYEAQ (reference sequence). The CDR3 is made up of 14 amino acids. The chain links TRBV7-7 to TRBJ2-3; 8 nucleotides match TRBD2. Sequences were obtained from peripheral blood. The source of this sequence is a man aged 60 to 69 with acute or convalescent COVID-19. Written as DNA, the CDR3 is TGTGCTAGCAGCTCTAGCGGGAGCACAGATACGCAGTATTTT. Amino acids: CASSSSGSTDTQYF.